This TCR beta chain comes out of a study of T cells in Graves' hyperthyroidism and ophthalmopathy. This clonotype was picked up many times. V was trimmed by 2 bases and J by 8 bases, leaving 9 bases between them. Germline V CDR1 and CDR2: LGHDT, YNNKEL (reference sequence). The length of the CDR3 is 12 residues. The CDR3 regions of TCR beta were amplified from RNA transcripts. HTBI primers were used for first-round RT-PCR of the TCR CDR3. TCRdb re-derived calls from the multiplex PCR reads in MiXCR, one entry per CDR3 protein. The table lists 300,000 to 450,000 distinct CDR3 sequences, more than 12% of them singletons.

The chain combines TRBV3-1 with TRBJ1-1; perhaps TRBD1 as D (6 bases). The receptor was isolated from a woman aged 25 to 39 with Graves' ophthalmopathy. Source material: blood. The CDR3 DNA sequence: TGTGCCAGCAGCCAAACGGGGGGCGAAGCTTTCTTT. It translates to CASSQTGGEAFF.